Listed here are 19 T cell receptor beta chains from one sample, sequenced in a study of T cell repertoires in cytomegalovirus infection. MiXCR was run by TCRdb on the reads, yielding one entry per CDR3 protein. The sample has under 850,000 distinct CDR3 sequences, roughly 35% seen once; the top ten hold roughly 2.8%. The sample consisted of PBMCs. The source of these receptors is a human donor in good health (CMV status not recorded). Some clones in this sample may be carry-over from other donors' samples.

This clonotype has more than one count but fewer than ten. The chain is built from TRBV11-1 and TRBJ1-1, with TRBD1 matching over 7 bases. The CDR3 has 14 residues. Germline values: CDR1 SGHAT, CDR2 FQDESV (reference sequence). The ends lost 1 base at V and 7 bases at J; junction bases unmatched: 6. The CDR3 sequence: CASSLDRGTNEAFF. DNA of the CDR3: TGTGCCAGCAGCTTAGACAGGGGTACGAATGAAGCTTTCTTT.

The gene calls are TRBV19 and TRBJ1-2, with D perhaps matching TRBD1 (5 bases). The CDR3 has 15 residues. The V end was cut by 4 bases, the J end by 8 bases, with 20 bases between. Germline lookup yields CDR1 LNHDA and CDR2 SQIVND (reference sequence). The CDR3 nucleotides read TGTGCCAGTAGTAAGGCAGGGCTCCGACTGGGCGGCTACACCTTC. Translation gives CASSKAGLRLGGYTF. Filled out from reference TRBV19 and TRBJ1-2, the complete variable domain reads DGGITQSPKYLFRKEGQNVTLSCEQNLNHDAMYWYRQDPGQGLRLIYYSQIVNDFQKGDIAEGYSVSREKKESFPLTVTSAQKNPTAFYLCASSKAGLRLGGYTFGSGTRLTVV.

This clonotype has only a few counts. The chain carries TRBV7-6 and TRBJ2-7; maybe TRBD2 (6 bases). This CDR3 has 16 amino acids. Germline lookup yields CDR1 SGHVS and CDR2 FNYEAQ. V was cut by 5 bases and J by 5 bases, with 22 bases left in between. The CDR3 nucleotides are TGTGCCAGCAGCCCAAGACTAGTACCGCCCGGCCACGAGCAGTACTTC. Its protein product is CASSPRLVPPGHEQYF.

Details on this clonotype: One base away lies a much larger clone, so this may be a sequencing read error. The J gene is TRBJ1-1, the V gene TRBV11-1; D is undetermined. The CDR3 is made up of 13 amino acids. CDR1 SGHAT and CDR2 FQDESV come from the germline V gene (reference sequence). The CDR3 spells CSSSSHLNTEAFF. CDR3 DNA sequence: TGTTCCAGCAGCTCTCACTTGAACACTGAAGCTTTCTTT.

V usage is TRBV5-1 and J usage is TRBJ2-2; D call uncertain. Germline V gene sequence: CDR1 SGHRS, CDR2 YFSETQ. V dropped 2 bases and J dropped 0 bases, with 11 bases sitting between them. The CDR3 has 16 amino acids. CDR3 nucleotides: TGCGCCAGCAGCTTCGAAACAGCGCCGAACACCGGGGAGCTGTTTTTT. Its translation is CASSFETAPNTGELFF. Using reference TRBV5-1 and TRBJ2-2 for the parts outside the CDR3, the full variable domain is KAGVTQTPRYLIKTRGQQVTLSCSPISGHRSVSWYQQTPGQGLQFLFEYFSETQRNKGNFPGRFSGRQFSNSRSEMNVSTLELGDSALYLCASSFETAPNTGELFFGEGSRLTVL.

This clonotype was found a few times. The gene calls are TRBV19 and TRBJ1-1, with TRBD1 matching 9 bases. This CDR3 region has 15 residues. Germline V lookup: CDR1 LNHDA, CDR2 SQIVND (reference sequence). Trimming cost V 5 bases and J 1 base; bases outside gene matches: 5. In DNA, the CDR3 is TGTGCCAGTAGTCCATCGGGACAGGGGAACACTGAAGCTTTCTTT. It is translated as CASSPSGQGNTEAFF.

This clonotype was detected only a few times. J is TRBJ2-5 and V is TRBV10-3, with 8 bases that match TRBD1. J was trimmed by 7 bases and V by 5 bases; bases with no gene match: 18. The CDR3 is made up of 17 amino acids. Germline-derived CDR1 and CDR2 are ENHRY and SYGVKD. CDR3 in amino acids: CAISRTGTWTRRGTQYF. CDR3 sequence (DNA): TGTGCCATCAGTCGGACAGGGACTTGGACCCGCCGGGGGACCCAGTACTTC.

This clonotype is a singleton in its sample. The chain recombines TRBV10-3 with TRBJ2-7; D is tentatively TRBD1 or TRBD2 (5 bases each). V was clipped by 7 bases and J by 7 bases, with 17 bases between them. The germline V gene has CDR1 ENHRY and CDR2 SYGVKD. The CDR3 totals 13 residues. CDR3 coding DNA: TGTGCCATCACCGGGGACCCCAGGGAAGAGCAGTACTTC. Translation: CAITGDPREEQYF.

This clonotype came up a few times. CDR3 protein: CASSPETGGGGNEQFF. The DNA for the CDR3 is TGCGCCAGCAGCCCCGAGACAGGGGGCGGTGGCAATGAGCAGTTCTTC. The gene calls are TRBV4-1 and TRBJ2-1; 10 bases fit TRBD1. V gave up 4 bases and J gave up 6 bases; unmatched junction bases: 9. This CDR3 region has 16 residues. Germline V lookup: CDR1 MGHRA, CDR2 YSYEKL.

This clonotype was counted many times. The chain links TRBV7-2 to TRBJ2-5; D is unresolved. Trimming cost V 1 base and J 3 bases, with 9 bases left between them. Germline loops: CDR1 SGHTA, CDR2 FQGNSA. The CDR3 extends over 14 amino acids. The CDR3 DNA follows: TGTGCCAGCAGCTTAGGGTGGGCGAAAGAGACCCAGTACTTC. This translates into CASSLGWAKETQYF.

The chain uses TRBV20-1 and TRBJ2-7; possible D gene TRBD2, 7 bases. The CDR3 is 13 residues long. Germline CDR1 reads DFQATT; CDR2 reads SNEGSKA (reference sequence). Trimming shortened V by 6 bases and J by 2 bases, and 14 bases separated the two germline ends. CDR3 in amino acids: CSAAGAHAYEQYF. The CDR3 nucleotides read TGCAGTGCCGCGGGGGCTCACGCCTACGAGCAGTACTTC.

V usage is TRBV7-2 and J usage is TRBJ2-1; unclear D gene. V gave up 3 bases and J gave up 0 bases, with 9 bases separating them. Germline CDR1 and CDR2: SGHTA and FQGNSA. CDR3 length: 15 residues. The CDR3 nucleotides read TGTGCCAGCAGCTTCGCACCTCGCTCCTACAATGAGCAGTTCTTC. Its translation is CASSFAPRSYNEQFF.

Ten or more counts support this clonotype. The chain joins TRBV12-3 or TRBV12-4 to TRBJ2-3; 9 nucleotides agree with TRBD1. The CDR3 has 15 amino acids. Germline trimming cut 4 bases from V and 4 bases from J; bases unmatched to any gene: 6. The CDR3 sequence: CASSSRTGVADTQYF. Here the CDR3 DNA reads TGTGCCAGCAGTTCCCGGACAGGGGTGGCAGATACGCAGTATTTT.

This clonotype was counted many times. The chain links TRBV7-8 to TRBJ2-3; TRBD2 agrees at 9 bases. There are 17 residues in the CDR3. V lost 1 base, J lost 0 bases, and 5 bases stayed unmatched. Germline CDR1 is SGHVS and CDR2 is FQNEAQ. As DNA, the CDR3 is TGTGCCAGCAGCTTAGTGTTTAGCGGGAGAAGCACAGATACGCAGTATTTT. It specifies CASSLVFSGRSTDTQYF.

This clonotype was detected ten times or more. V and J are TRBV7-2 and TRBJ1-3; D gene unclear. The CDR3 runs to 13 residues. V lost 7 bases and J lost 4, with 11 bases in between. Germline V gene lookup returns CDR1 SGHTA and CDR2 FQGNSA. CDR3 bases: TGTGCCAGCACCTCCCGGGTCGGAAACACCATATATTTT. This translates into CASTSRVGNTIYF.

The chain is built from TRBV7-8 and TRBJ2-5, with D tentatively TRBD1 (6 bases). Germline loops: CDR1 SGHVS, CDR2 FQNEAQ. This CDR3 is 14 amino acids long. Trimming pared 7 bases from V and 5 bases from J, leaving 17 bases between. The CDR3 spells CASKKNRERETQYF. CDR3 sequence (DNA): TGTGCCAGCAAGAAGAACAGGGAGAGGGAGACCCAGTACTTC.

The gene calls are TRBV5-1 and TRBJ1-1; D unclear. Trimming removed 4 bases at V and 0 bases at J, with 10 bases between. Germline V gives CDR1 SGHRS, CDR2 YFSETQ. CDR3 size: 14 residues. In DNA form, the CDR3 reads TGCGCCAGCAGCGTCAGATCCCTGAACACTGAAGCTTTCTTT. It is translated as CASSVRSLNTEAFF.

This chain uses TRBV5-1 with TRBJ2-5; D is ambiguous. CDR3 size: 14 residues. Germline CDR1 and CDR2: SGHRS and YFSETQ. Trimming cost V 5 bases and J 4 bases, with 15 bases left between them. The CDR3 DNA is TGCGCCAGCAGTGGAACCGCGCTAGGAGAGACCCAGTACTTC. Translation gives CASSGTALGETQYF.

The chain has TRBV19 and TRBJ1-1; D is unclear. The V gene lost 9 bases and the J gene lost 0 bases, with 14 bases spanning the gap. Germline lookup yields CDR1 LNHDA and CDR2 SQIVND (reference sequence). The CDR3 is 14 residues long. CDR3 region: CASKAAALNTEAFF. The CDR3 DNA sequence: TGTGCCAGCAAAGCGGCAGCCCTGAACACTGAAGCTTTCTTT.